Described below is a single T cell receptor (beta chain) sequence and its context. Its antigen is currently unknown. These data originate in a study of cytomegalovirus exposure and HLA in healthy donors. PCR amplification relied on 60 Vbeta primers (plus 13 Jbeta primers). The table came from immunoSEQ multiplex PCR; TCRdb's copy has only in-frame clones and leaves some out. The data contain approximately 75,000 clones, roughly four fifths of them singletons. The V end was cut by 4 bases, the J end by 3 bases, with 6 bases between. Germline V gene data show CDR1 as SGHKS and CDR2 as YYEKEE (reference sequence). The CDR3 is 12 residues long. Study conclusions and caveats: Beyond CMV serostatus, there was no information to go on about immune exposure. A later analysis found common viral pathogens apparently linked to several of the most significant clusters.

The sample taken for sequencing was PBMCs. The chain links TRBV5-5 to TRBJ2-3, with a tentative D call TRBD1 (5 bases). This TCR derives from a woman between 55 and 75 years old in good health and CMV-seropositive. CDR3 region: CASSPGTDTQYF. The CDR3 DNA reads TGTGCCAGCAGCCCAGGGACAGATACGCAGTATTTT.